Listed below are T cell receptor beta chains from one sample, sequenced in a study of control samples from healthy donors and cancer patients. Clones were sequenced by immunoSEQ multiplex PCR, and TCRdb holds only the in-frame ones, with some missing. Among 95,000 to 150,000 clones listed, around 87% were seen once. The specimen was blood. The receptors were gathered from a man aged 60 to 75 in good health. CDR3s leave out the opening cysteine and the closing phenylalanine or tryptophan. Size values are once, few and many counts, or a class for expanded clones, and some rows have none.

v_call	clone_size	cdr3_aa
TRBV2	-	ASSAAGYGYT
TRBV18	-	ASSPQGSLNEQY
TRBV20-1	-	SAFFLTEAF
TRBV6-4	-	ASSDSRRNEQY
TRBV27	few	ASTSFGAGGNTIY
TRBV4-1	-	ASSETGMPNSEAF
TRBV19	-	ASSGTGSSYNEQF
TRBV7-2	-	ASSLDRVPDTQY
TRBV4-2	-	ASSQAATSGGAKNIQY
TRBV24-1	-	AIAGQISPSSGANVLT
TRBV12-3/TRBV12-4	-	ASSPSAYEQY
TRBV28	few	ASRSGTGNAEKLF
TRBV2	few	ASTGTLSTNEKLF
TRBV5-1	-	ASSLTGLAGGYEQY
TRBV10-3	-	AISELGGAGNQPQH
TRBV27	-	ATRFGRNTEAF
TRBV27	few	ASSQQFYTGELF
TRBV7-9	once	ASSFEYNEQF
TRBV7-9	few	ASSPYKGSGELF
TRBV5-6	-	ASSFSTSTDTQY
TRBV5-1	-	ASSLQGMNTEAF
TRBV5-1	-	ASSFTDRGGYT
TRBV3-1/TRBV3-2	-	ASSPNRETQY
TRBV3-1/TRBV3-2	-	ASSPAGSKLTEAF
TRBV19	-	ASSTTSGPSDTQY
TRBV7-2	-	ASSLGGGGNTGELF
TRBV28	-	ATNDHMNTEAF
TRBV5-1	-	ASSGSRASYEQY
TRBV19	-	ATLPLGGQGRAF
TRBV7-3	-	ASSMGSRELF
TRBV7-9	-	ASSLAGLNEKLF
TRBV3-1/TRBV3-2	-	ASSQSGSRSDTIY
TRBV9	once	ASSVDAGTLLSGNTIY
TRBV28	-	ASRTTGFDGYT
TRBV5-1	-	ASSSTGNQPQH
TRBV18	-	ASSQDREGSPLH
TRBV15	-	ATSDIQGWNTIY
TRBV19	-	ASSIGHSSGDTQY
TRBV25-1	-	ASSAGRGTDTQY
TRBV6-5	-	ASSGTGDQPQH
TRBV5-4	-	ADGGEISTDTQY
TRBV2	-	ASRERGGTYEQY
TRBV27	-	ASSSFGGSTDTQY
TRBV7-2	-	ASSPRLEAYEQY
TRBV5-4	-	ASSPRESRGAF
TRBV2	-	ASEYGQGQLGGYT
TRBV2	few	ASRPTGVNSPLH
TRBV6-5	-	ASSRGTGGRTEAF
TRBV28	-	ASSSYPGQANTEAF
TRBV2	few	ASSGGGKQY
TRBV7-3	-	ASSSIPPRPGQGNSPLH